Below, 28 T cell receptor beta chains from the same sample are listed, as sequenced in a study of T cells in Graves' hyperthyroidism and ophthalmopathy. Amplification of TCR beta CDR3 regions used RNA as the template. Primed by the HTBI set, a first-round RT-PCR was run on the TCR CDR3. Each CDR3 protein is one row after TCRdb ran MiXCR on the multiplex PCR reads. The top ten hold over 25% of the sample, which has over 500,000 distinct CDR3 sequences, roughly a sixth seen once. The sequenced sample consisted of blood. The receptor source for this set is a young woman with Graves' ophthalmopathy.

The chain joins TRBV6-2 or TRBV6-3 to TRBJ1-1; D remains unclear. V lost 7 bases and J 4 bases, leaving 10 bases between the germline ends. This CDR3 contains 12 residues. Germline assignment: CDR1 MNHEY and CDR2 SVGEGT. In nucleotides, the CDR3 is TGTGCCAGCATCGGGGTTATCACTGAAGCTTTCTTT. Amino acid sequence: CASIGVITEAFF.

In nucleotides, the CDR3 is TGTGCCAGTAGTATGACTACAGCGGGACTTAATGAAAAACTGTTTTTT. Protein product: CASSMTTAGLNEKLFF. The rearrangement uses TRBV19 and TRBJ1-4; tentatively, D is TRBD1 (5 bases). Germline values: CDR1 LNHDA, CDR2 SQIVND (reference sequence). V lost 3 bases and J 4 bases, leaving 15 bases between the germline ends. CDR3 length: 16 residues.

This clonotype was counted at least ten times. The genes are TRBV5-4 and TRBJ2-7, with D possibly being TRBD1 or TRBD2 (5 bases each). Per germline, CDR1 SGHNT and CDR2 YYREEE (reference sequence). Trimming took 4 bases from V and 2 from J, leaving 13 bases between them. CDR3 size: 14 residues. This chain's CDR3 is CASSHRDRPYEQYF. In DNA, the CDR3 is TGTGCCAGCAGCCATCGGGACCGTCCCTACGAGCAGTACTTC.

At least ten counts were recorded for this clonotype. The rearrangement uses TRBV12-3 or TRBV12-4 and TRBJ2-5; TRBD2 aligns across 9 bases. V was pared by 6 bases and J by 5 bases, with 13 bases of the junction left unmatched. The length of the CDR3 is 16 residues. CDR3 in amino acids: CASSRDLAGLAETQYF. The DNA of the CDR3 is TGTGCCAGCAGCCGCGATCTAGCGGGGCTAGCGGAGACCCAGTACTTC.

This clonotype has more than one count but fewer than ten. The chain is built from TRBV20-1 and TRBJ1-2, with 9 bases matching TRBD1. The CDR3 has 15 residues. V dropped 3 bases and J dropped 5; count of bases not matched to a gene: 10. Germline CDR1 is DFQATT and CDR2 is SNEGSKA (reference sequence). The CDR3 here is CSASVGTGKGYGYTF. CDR3 coding DNA: TGCAGTGCTAGTGTTGGGACAGGGAAGGGGTATGGCTACACCTTC.

Turning to this clonotype: A much larger clone differs from this one at a single base, so this may be a read error. The rearrangement uses TRBV27 and TRBJ2-2; TRBD1 might be the D (6 bases). The CDR3 runs to 13 residues. Germline CDR1 MNHEY, CDR2 SMNVEV (reference sequence). The CDR3 region is CAVRDINTGELLF. The CDR3 DNA reads TGTGCCGTCCGGGACATTAACACCGGGGAGCTGCTTTTT.

This clonotype turned up a few times. This rearrangement joins TRBV7-8 to TRBJ2-1; no reliable D call. V lost 5 bases and J lost 4, with 9 bases in between. The CDR3 has 13 residues. Germline CDR1 reads SGHVS; CDR2 reads FQNEAQ. For the CDR3, the DNA is TGTGCCAGCAGCCCACGGGTGTACAATGAGCAGTTCTTC. Protein sequence: CASSPRVYNEQFF.

This clonotype was seen many times. J is TRBJ1-1 and V is TRBV6-2 or TRBV6-3; D call uncertain. Germline V gene lookup returns CDR1 MNHEY and CDR2 SVGEGT. This CDR3 is 16 amino acids long. V was clipped by 6 bases and J by 0 bases, with 17 bases between them. The CDR3 protein is CASRDWVMNMNTEAFF. The CDR3 DNA sequence: TGTGCCAGCAGGGACTGGGTCATGAACATGAACACTGAAGCTTTCTTT.

The V gene is TRBV6-9, the J gene TRBJ2-3; 10 nucleotides line up with TRBD1. Per the germline V gene, CDR1 is MNHGY and CDR2 is SVAAGI. V gave up 3 bases and J gave up 3 bases; unmatched junction bases: 6. The CDR3 runs to 16 residues. This CDR3 reads CASSYAGQGQTDTQYF. CDR3 sequence (DNA): TGTGCCAGCAGTTACGCGGGACAGGGGCAAACAGATACGCAGTATTTT.

Points on this clonotype: Possible read error: a much larger clone is one base away. The chain uses TRBV6-5 and TRBJ1-1, with D maybe TRBD1 (5 bases). The CDR3 has 11 residues. Per germline, CDR1 MNHEY and CDR2 SVGAGI. The CDR3 DNA follows: TGTGCCAGCAGTCACTCGGGACAAGCTTTCTTT. It specifies CASSHSGQAFF.

The chain links TRBV6-2 or TRBV6-3 to TRBJ2-7, with D possibly called TRBD1 or TRBD2 (6 bases each). The CDR3 is 15 residues long. Germline V lookup: CDR1 MNHEY, CDR2 SVGEGT. V was cut by 5 bases and J by 2 bases, with 16 bases left in between. CDR3 in DNA: TGTGCCAGCAGTCCCTATTCGGGGGCGGCCTACGAGCAGTACTTC. It yields the protein CASSPYSGAAYEQYF.

This clonotype was observed many times. The chain employs TRBV29-1 and TRBJ1-1; D remains ambiguous. This CDR3 contains 14 residues. Trimming took 1 base from V and 0 from J, leaving 9 bases between them. Looked up from germline, CDR1 is SQVTM and CDR2 is ANQGSEA. Here the CDR3 reads CSVEALSLNTEAFF. The CDR3 DNA is TGCAGCGTTGAAGCCCTATCCTTGAACACTGAAGCTTTCTTT.

Remarks on this clonotype: A much bigger clone sits one base away, suggesting this may be a read error. The V and J genes are TRBV28 and TRBJ1-5; no firm D call. CDR1 is MDHEN, CDR2 SYDVKM, per germline. This CDR3 is 11 amino acids long. The CDR3: CVSMGNQPQHF. In DNA, the CDR3 is TGTGTCAGCATGGGAAATCAGCCCCAGCATTTT.

This clonotype was recorded only once. The chain carries TRBV9 and TRBJ1-5; tentative D call: TRBD1 (6 bases). The V and J ends lost 2 bases and 5 bases respectively, with 14 bases between them. The CDR3 extends over 15 amino acids. Germline CDR1 SGDLS, CDR2 YYNGEE. CDR3 coding DNA: TGTGCCAGCAGCGTCGCGGTGGGGGGCGATCAGCCCCAGCATTTT. This gives the protein CASSVAVGGDQPQHF.

The chain combines TRBV12-3 or TRBV12-4 with TRBJ1-5; D gene unclear. The CDR3 covers 13 residues. Trimming cost V 6 bases and J 2 bases, with 8 bases left between them. The CDR3 loop reads CASSTSGNQPQHF. The CDR3 region has the DNA TGTGCCAGCAGCACCAGTGGCAATCAGCCCCAGCATTTT.

This clonotype was seen only a few times. This chain joins TRBV5-6 and TRBJ2-7; D may match TRBD1 or TRBD2 (5 bases each). Trimming removed 2 bases from V and 7 bases from J, with 10 bases in between. This CDR3 has 12 amino acids. Germline loops: CDR1 SGHDT, CDR2 YYEEEE. The CDR3 nucleotides are TGTGCCAGCAGCTTCGAGGGGTGGGAGCAGTACTTC. Translating gives CASSFEGWEQYF. Based on the CDR3 plus reference TRBV5-6 and TRBJ2-7, the full variable domain is DAGVTQSPTHLIKTRGQQVTLRCSPKSGHDTVSWYQQALGQGPQFIFQYYEEEERQRGNFPDRFSGHQFPNYSSELNVNALLLGDSALYLCASSFEGWEQYFGPGTRLTVT.

This clonotype was seen only a few times. This chain uses TRBV5-1 with TRBJ2-2, with 7 bases matching TRBD2. The CDR3 has 18 amino acids. In germline, CDR1 is SGHRS, CDR2 YFSETQ. V gave up 0 bases and J gave up 1 base; unmatched junction bases: 9. Here the CDR3 reads CASSLDGRISRNTGELFF. DNA of the CDR3: TGCGCCAGCAGCTTGGACGGGAGGATTTCTAGGAACACCGGGGAGCTGTTTTTT.

This clonotype was seen repeatedly, ten times or more. The rearrangement joins TRBV11-2 to TRBJ1-1; D call uncertain. This CDR3 spans 16 amino acids. Germline V lookup: CDR1 SGHAT, CDR2 FQNNGV. Between the trimmed V and J ends, which lost 0 bases and 1 base, there was a span of 12 bases. CDR3 DNA: TGTGCCAGCAGCTTAGAATTTGGGAAGAAGAACACTGAAGCTTTCTTT. It is translated as CASSLEFGKKNTEAFF. Complete variable domain (other parts from reference TRBV11-2 and TRBJ1-1): EAGVAQSPRYKIIEKRQSVAFWCNPISGHATLYWYQQILGQGPKLLIQFQNNGVVDDSQLPKDRFSAERLKGVDSTLKIQPAKLEDSAVYLCASSLEFGKKNTEAFFGQGTRLTVV.

This clonotype came up a few times. The chain carries TRBV11-3 and TRBJ2-7; the D gene is possibly TRBD2 (7 bases). The CDR3 runs 15 residues. Germline V gene sequence: CDR1 SGHNT, CDR2 YENEEA. The germline V and J ends were trimmed by 5 bases and 2 bases, with 16 bases remaining between them. CDR3 DNA sequence: TGTGCCAGCAGCCCCTCCGCGGGGGCAGCCTACGAGCAGTACTTC. This translates into CASSPSAGAAYEQYF.

The V and J genes are TRBV3-1 and TRBJ1-3; D uncertain. Trimming removed 2 bases at V and 0 bases at J, with 2 bases between. CDR3 length: 13 amino acids. From germline, CDR1 is LGHDT and CDR2 YNNKEL (reference sequence). CDR3 region: CASSQFSGNTIYF. The DNA for the CDR3 is TGTGCCAGCAGCCAATTCTCTGGAAACACCATATATTTT. The whole variable domain, remainder taken from reference TRBV3-1 and TRBJ1-3, is DTAVSQTPKYLVTQMGNDKSIKCEQNLGHDTMYWYKQDSKKFLKIMFSYNNKELIINETVPNRFSPKSPDKAHLNLHINSLELGDSAVYFCASSQFSGNTIYFGEGSWLTVV.

This clonotype showed up just once. The chain links TRBV5-1 to TRBJ2-1; D is possibly TRBD2 (6 bases). Germline lookup yields CDR1 SGHRS and CDR2 YFSETQ. Trimming took 5 bases from V and 2 from J, leaving 17 bases between them. The CDR3 sequence is 16 residues long. The CDR3 nucleotides read TGCGCCAGCAGGATGACAAACGGGAGCCCCTACAATGAGCAGTTCTTC. Translated, it gives CASRMTNGSPYNEQFF. The variable domain in full, with the rest retrieved from reference TRBV5-1 and TRBJ2-1, is KAGVTQTPRYLIKTRGQQVTLSCSPISGHRSVSWYQQTPGQGLQFLFEYFSETQRNKGNFPGRFSGRQFSNSRSEMNVSTLELGDSALYLCASRMTNGSPYNEQFFGPGTRLTVL.

The V gene is TRBV6-1, the J gene TRBJ2-2; the match to TRBD2 covers 10 bases. V lost 7 bases, J lost 0 bases, and 5 bases stayed unmatched. The CDR3 is made up of 16 amino acids. Germline CDR1 MNHNS, CDR2 SASEGT. CDR3 DNA: TGTGCCAGCACCTCTAGCGGGAGCGCGAACACCGGGGAGCTGTTTTTT. It is translated as CASTSSGSANTGELFF.

Only a few counts were recorded for this clonotype. In nucleotides, the CDR3 is TGTGCCAGCAGTTACCTCCCGGGACTCGCGGGTGACACAGATACGCAGTATTTT. It specifies CASSYLPGLAGDTDTQYF. The rearrangement joins TRBV6-5 to TRBJ2-3; a weak D match, TRBD2 (6 bases). The V end was cut by 2 bases, the J end by 2 bases, with 20 bases between. This CDR3 has 18 amino acids. The germline V gene encodes CDR1 MNHEY and CDR2 SVGAGI.

This clonotype showed up many times. The gene calls are TRBV30 and TRBJ1-6; D possibly corresponds to TRBD1 (5 bases). Germline V gene sequence: CDR1 GTSNPN, CDR2 SVGIG (reference sequence). This CDR3 region has 16 residues. Deletions cut 5 bases from V and 8 bases from J, with 22 bases between. CDR3 protein: CAWEPGFVGVDSPLHF. Written as DNA, the CDR3 is TGTGCCTGGGAACCCGGATTCGTGGGGGTAGATTCACCCCTCCACTTT.

This clonotype showed up just a few times. The V gene is TRBV12-3 or TRBV12-4, the J gene TRBJ1-2, with TRBD1 matching over 8 bases. The CDR3 length is 14 residues. The V and J ends lost 5 bases and 3 bases, in that order; junction bases with no gene match: 5. The CDR3 DNA reads as TGTGCCAGCAGTCGACAGGGGCTTGACTATGGCTACACCTTC. It translates to CASSRQGLDYGYTF.

This clonotype was recorded many times. CDR3 sequence (DNA): TGTGCCAGCAGTTACTGGGCTAGCGGGAATTCACCAAGCTCCTACGAGCAGTACTTC. This sequence encodes CASSYWASGNSPSSYEQYF. V usage is TRBV6-6 and J usage is TRBJ2-7; 9 nucleotides line up with TRBD2. V shed 1 base, J shed 0 bases, and the junction held 13 bases outside the gene matches. The length of the CDR3 is 19 residues. Germline CDR1 is MNHNY and CDR2 is SVGAGI (reference sequence).

Regarding this clonotype: Its ends do not fully match the called genes, so a read error is possible. The chain is built from TRBV2 and TRBJ2-7; no clear D. The CDR3 has 15 amino acids. In germline, CDR1 is SNHLY, CDR2 FYNNEI. The CDR3 protein is CASSEETTSSHEQYF. The CDR3 bases are TGTGCCAGCAGTGAGGAGACAACGAGCTCCCACGAGCAGTACTTC.

This clonotype appeared a few times. The V and J genes are TRBV24-1 and TRBJ2-1; the match to TRBD2 covers 10 bases. This CDR3 has 16 residues. V lost 3 bases to trimming and J lost 6 bases; unmatched junction nucleotides: 7. CDR1 and CDR2 (germline): KGHDR, SFDVKD. CDR3 sequence: CATSDPGLADTNEQFF. In DNA form, the CDR3 reads TGTGCCACCAGTGATCCCGGACTAGCGGATACCAATGAGCAGTTCTTC.